The rows below give T cell receptor beta chains drawn from one sample of a study of T cells in Graves' hyperthyroidism and ophthalmopathy. TCRdb re-derived calls from the multiplex PCR reads in MiXCR, one entry per CDR3 protein. The table lists 500,000 to 800,000 distinct CDR3 sequences, about 14% of them singletons. Sequencing was carried out using blood. The receptor source for this set is a woman aged 50 to 65 with Graves' ophthalmopathy. CDR3s include the opening cysteine and the closing phenylalanine or tryptophan. D genes are given only for firm matches. Some rows have no size entry. The others give once, few or many, or a class for an expanded clone.

J: TRBJ2-6; size: many; D: TRBD1; V: TRBV27; DNA: TGTGCCAGCAGTTTCGACAGGGGAAGCTCTGGGGCCAACGTCCTGACTTTC; CDR3: CASSFDRGSSGANVLTF
J: TRBJ2-5; size: many; D: .; V: TRBV20-1; DNA: TGCAGTGCCCGGACTGAACAACAAGAGACCCAGTACTTC; CDR3: CSARTEQQETQYF
J: TRBJ2-1; size: many; D: .; V: TRBV20-1; DNA: TGCAGTGCTAGTAGTGCGGGCCTCTCCTACAATGAGCAGTTCTTC; CDR3: CSASSAGLSYNEQFF
J: TRBJ1-4; size: many; D: TRBD1; V: TRBV28; DNA: TGTGCCAGCAGTGCGGGAAACAGGGGGATTAATGAAAAACTGTTTTTT; CDR3: CASSAGNRGINEKLFF
J: TRBJ2-3; size: many; D: TRBD2; V: TRBV11-2; DNA: TGTGCCAGCAGCTTAGTACCGGGAGGGTCCACAGATACGCAGTATTTT; CDR3: CASSLVPGGSTDTQYF
J: TRBJ2-5; size: many; D: .; V: TRBV6-6; DNA: TGTGCCAGCAGTTACTCGGTACAGGGTAAGGAGACCCAGTACTTC; CDR3: CASSYSVQGKETQYF
J: TRBJ2-1; size: .; D: TRBD2; V: TRBV12-3/TRBV12-4; DNA: TGTGCCAGCAGCCCGAGCCTAGCGGGGGGCACCTACAATGAGCAGTTCTTC; CDR3: CASSPSLAGGTYNEQFF
J: TRBJ2-7; size: few; D: .; V: TRBV3-1; DNA: TGTGCCAGCAGCCAAGATACACGGCGAGACGAGCAGTACTTC; CDR3: CASSQDTRRDEQYF
J: TRBJ2-1; size: .; D: TRBD2; V: TRBV6-1; DNA: TGTGCCAGCAGGGCCGAGACTAGCGGCCAATACAATGAGCAGTTCTTC; CDR3: CASRAETSGQYNEQFF
J: TRBJ2-5; size: many; D: .; V: TRBV20-1; DNA: TGCAGTGCTAGGTATACCATTAATCAAGAGACCCAGTACTTC; CDR3: CSARYTINQETQYF
J: TRBJ2-7; size: .; D: .; V: TRBV20-1; DNA: TGCAGTGCTCTAAACCGGCTAGTCAGCTCCTACGAGCAGTACTTC; CDR3: CSALNRLVSSYEQYF
J: TRBJ1-6; size: .; D: .; V: TRBV25-1; DNA: TGTGCCAGCAAGTTGGGGCCCAATTCACCCCTCCACTTT; CDR3: CASKLGPNSPLHF
J: TRBJ2-7; size: .; D: .; V: TRBV6-2/TRBV6-3; DNA: TGTGCCAGTAAGCCGGGACTGACTACCTACGAGCAGTACTTC; CDR3: CASKPGLTTYEQYF
J: TRBJ2-1; size: few; D: TRBD2; V: TRBV19; DNA: TGTGCCAGTAGTAAGGGACTAGGGGAGGACAATGAGCAGTTCTTC; CDR3: CASSKGLGEDNEQFF
J: TRBJ1-4; size: few; D: .; V: TRBV20-1; DNA: TGCAGTGCTAGAGGGGGAGCCGATAATGAAAAACTGTTTTTT; CDR3: CSARGGADNEKLFF
J: TRBJ1-1; size: once; D: TRBD1; V: TRBV6-5; DNA: TGTGCCAGCAGTTATCTGGGACAGGGTCGGATGAACACTGAAGCTTTCTTT; CDR3: CASSYLGQGRMNTEAFF
J: TRBJ1-2; size: many; D: .; V: TRBV7-2; DNA: TGTGCCAGCAGCTTAGTCGGGGCGCAGGATGGCTACACCTTC; CDR3: CASSLVGAQDGYTF
J: TRBJ2-1; size: few; D: .; V: TRBV20-1; DNA: TGCAGTGCTGGACAGCCTAAGAATGAGCAGTTCTTC; CDR3: CSAGQPKNEQFF
J: TRBJ2-1; size: few; D: .; V: TRBV4-2; DNA: TGTGCCAGCAGCCAATTCCATGGGAGCGGTTACAATGAGCAGTTCTTC; CDR3: CASSQFHGSGYNEQFF
J: TRBJ2-5; size: few; D: .; V: TRBV9; DNA: TGTGCCAGCAGCGTAGGTGGGAACCGGCAAGAGACCCAGTACTTC; CDR3: CASSVGGNRQETQYF
J: TRBJ2-1; size: many; D: TRBD2; V: TRBV27; DNA: TGTGCCAGCAAGAAGGTGGCGGGAGGGGGTGAGCAGTTCTTC; CDR3: CASKKVAGGGEQFF
J: TRBJ1-5; size: .; D: .; V: TRBV19; DNA: TGTGCCAGTAGTATGGGGTTCAACAGGTACAATCAGCCCCAGCATTTT; CDR3: CASSMGFNRYNQPQHF
J: TRBJ1-2; size: many; D: .; V: TRBV2; DNA: TGTGCCAGCAGTCAGGAGGGCGGCTATGGCTACACCTTC; CDR3: CASSQEGGYGYTF
J: TRBJ1-1; size: many; D: .; V: TRBV12-3/TRBV12-4; DNA: TGTGCCAGCAGTTTAAATCTGAACACTGAAGCTTTCTTT; CDR3: CASSLNLNTEAFF
J: TRBJ2-7; size: .; D: TRBD1; V: TRBV7-9; DNA: TGTGCCAGCAGACCAACTCCGACAGGGGCCCCTAGGGACGAGCAGTACTTC; CDR3: CASRPTPTGAPRDEQYF
J: TRBJ2-7; size: few; D: .; V: TRBV11-3; DNA: TGTGCCAGCAGCTTTTTGGAAAGGGAGTTAGGAGAGCAGTACTTC; CDR3: CASSFLERELGEQYF
J: TRBJ1-4; size: few; D: .; V: TRBV7-9; DNA: TGTGCCAGCAGCCAAGGTGACAGTAATGAAAAACTGTTTTTT; CDR3: CASSQGDSNEKLFF
J: TRBJ1-2; size: many; D: .; V: TRBV27; DNA: TGTGCCAGCAGTTCGACCGGACCGACCTATGGCTACACCTTC; CDR3: CASSSTGPTYGYTF
J: TRBJ1-1; size: many; D: .; V: TRBV9; DNA: TGTGCCAGCAGCGTAGGGGTACTTCCGAACACTGAAGCTTTCTTT; CDR3: CASSVGVLPNTEAFF
J: TRBJ1-2; size: many; D: .; V: TRBV12-3/TRBV12-4; DNA: TGTGCCAGCAGTCAGGGGACTCAAGGATTCTATGGCTACACCTTC; CDR3: CASSQGTQGFYGYTF
J: TRBJ2-6; size: .; D: .; V: TRBV10-3; DNA: TGTGCCATCAGTGAGTCGATTTTGGAACTTACGTCTGGGGCCAACGTCCTGACTTTC; CDR3: CAISESILELTSGANVLTF
J: TRBJ2-2; size: few; D: TRBD2; V: TRBV20-1; DNA: TGCAGTGCTTCAGGACTAGCAACGAACACCGGGGGGCTGTTTTTT; CDR3: CSASGLATNTGGLFF
J: TRBJ2-1; size: many; D: .; V: TRBV27; DNA: TGTGCCAGCCGATCCCTTCCAGGACAGACCCTCAATGAGCAGTTCTTC; CDR3: CASRSLPGQTLNEQFF
J: TRBJ1-6; size: .; D: .; V: TRBV12-3/TRBV12-4; DNA: TGTGCCAGCAAACAGGTGGATAATTCACCCCTCCACTTT; CDR3: CASKQVDNSPLHF
J: TRBJ2-1; size: many; D: TRBD2; V: TRBV7-2; DNA: TGTGCCAGCAGCTTAACTGGGACTAGCGGGAAGTCCTACAATGAGCAGTTCTTC; CDR3: CASSLTGTSGKSYNEQFF
J: TRBJ2-7; size: many; D: .; V: TRBV28; DNA: TGTGCCAGCAGTTCGGGACATCTCCACGAGCAGTACTTC; CDR3: CASSSGHLHEQYF
J: TRBJ2-2; size: .; D: TRBD2; V: TRBV19; DNA: TGTGCCAGTACCCCGGAGGTACTAGCGGGAGTTACCGGGGAGCTGTTTTTT; CDR3: CASTPEVLAGVTGELFF
J: TRBJ2-7; size: many; D: .; V: TRBV9; DNA: TGTGCCAGCAGCACTCGGGACTTCACCTACGAGCAGTACTTC; CDR3: CASSTRDFTYEQYF
J: TRBJ1-2; size: many; D: .; V: TRBV3-1; DNA: TGTGCCAGCAGCCAAGCCAACGGCTATGGCTACACCTTC; CDR3: CASSQANGYGYTF
J: TRBJ1-6; size: few; D: .; V: TRBV20-1; DNA: TGCAGTGCTAGAGACAGCAGCTCCTATAATTCACCCCTCCACTTT; CDR3: CSARDSSSYNSPLHF
J: TRBJ2-2; size: few; D: .; V: TRBV10-3; DNA: TGTGCCATCAGTGGGGGAGGCGGCCAGGAAGGCGGGGAGCTGTTTTTT; CDR3: CAISGGGGQEGGELFF